This entry concerns a single TCR beta chain. Time point specified: sample taken at primary tumor resection. Whole RNA was taken from tumor, nontumor lung or frozen PBMC; it was then sequenced unsorted. Untreated early-stage non-small cell lung cancer patients, over 55 in total, were the donors. One entry per CDR3 protein, called by TCRdb with MiXCR from the 5' RACE reads. This sample carries some 3,700 distinct CDR3 sequences, 25% to 30% of them seen once, and the ten largest clones take roughly 13%. The data derive from a study of spatial heterogeneity in lung cancer. Across the whole study: Mean representation of each unique TCR and UMI combination in the raw reads exceeded 9.5 occurrences.

This CDR3 spans 14 amino acids. Germline V gene sequence: CDR1 SGDLS, CDR2 YYNGEE. The ends were cut back, 3 bases at V and 2 bases at J, with 8 bases in the middle. The clonotype was recovered from a male donor with early-stage non-small cell lung cancer. This sequence joins TRBV9 and TRBJ2-2; D remains unclear. The sample consisted of normal lung tissue next to the tumor, taken at surgery. The chain's CDR3 is CASSAGRNTGELFF. The CDR3 DNA reads TGTGCCAGCAGCGCCGGTAGAAACACCGGGGAGCTGTTTTTT.